This T cell receptor (beta chain) was sequenced for a study of control samples from healthy donors and cancer patients. Sequencing used immunoSEQ multiplex PCR; TCRdb keeps in-frame clones, though not all of them. The sample carries approximately 110,000 clones, approximately 90% recorded once. Per germline, CDR1 KGHDR and CDR2 SFDVKD. V was pared by 9 bases and J by 0 bases, with 17 bases between. There are 16 residues in the CDR3. What was sequenced was blood. This TCR was sampled from a woman under 30 in good health. The chain has TRBV24-1 and TRBJ2-1, with D uncertain. CDR3 nucleotides: TGTGCCACCGCCATACCGGGCAGGAGCTCCTACAATGAGCAGTTCTTC. This gives the protein CATAIPGRSSYNEQFF.